Listed here are 11 T cell receptor beta chains from one sample, sequenced in a study of graft-versus-host responses after intestinal transplantation. For these receptors, no antigen is known. The method was immunoSEQ multiplex PCR; TCRdb's version includes in-frame clones alone and lacks a portion of them. The sample lists about 100,000 clones, more than 75% seen once, with more than 0.75% in the top ten. The sequences come from unstimulated CD4+ T cells sorted from spleen or lymph node cells, collected before transplant. Receptors were obtained from a human donor who was the organ donor for an intestinal transplant.

This clone was detected only a few times. CDR3 DNA sequence: TGCGCCAGCAGCCAAGCCAGCGGGGGGGAGCAGTACTTC. Its protein product is CASSQASGGEQYF. The chain couples TRBV4-1 to TRBJ2-7; the match to TRBD2 covers 9 bases. V lost 1 base, J lost 7 bases, and 2 bases stayed unmatched. This CDR3 spans 13 amino acids. Germline CDR1 and CDR2: MGHRA and YSYEKL.

CDR3 residues: CASSGRLAADTEAFF. The CDR3, as DNA: TGTGCCAGCAGTGGTCGCTTGGCCGCGGACACTGAAGCTTTCTTT. The chain links TRBV25-1 to TRBJ1-1; D call uncertain. The CDR3 has 15 amino acids. Trimming cost V 4 bases and J 3 bases, with 15 bases left between them. Germline assignment: CDR1 MGHDK and CDR2 SYGVNS.

The V call is TRBV5-4, the J call TRBJ1-1, with D perhaps TRBD1 (6 bases). V lost 2 bases to trimming and J lost 11 bases, with 16 bases between them. This CDR3 spans 13 amino acids. Looked up from germline, CDR1 is SGHNT and CDR2 is YYREEE (reference sequence). CDR3 sequence: CASSFRNRERAFF. The CDR3 region has the DNA TGTGCCAGCAGCTTCCGGAACAGGGAAAGGGCTTTCTTT.

The chain recombines TRBV19 with TRBJ1-1, with TRBD1 matching 7 bases. CDR3 length: 16 amino acids. V lost 4 bases to trimming and J lost 4 bases; unmatched junction nucleotides: 12. CDR1 is LNHDA and CDR2 is SQIVND in the germline V gene (reference sequence). The CDR3 sequence: CASSTLTTGRGTEAFF. The CDR3 DNA reads as TGTGCCAGTAGTACTCTAACGACAGGGAGGGGCACTGAAGCTTTCTTT.

This chain uses TRBV5-1 with TRBJ1-3; no firm D call. Germline V lookup: CDR1 SGHRS, CDR2 YFSETQ. This CDR3 comprises 14 residues. With 0 bases removed from V and 0 bases from J, the gap between germline ends came to 4 bases. The CDR3 bases are TGCGCCAGCAGCTTGGACACCTCTGGAAACACCATATATTTT. This translates into CASSLDTSGNTIYF.

This chain uses TRBV11-3 with TRBJ1-1; 12 bases match TRBD1. J gave up 1 base and V 5 bases, and 8 bases lay outside the gene matches. The germline gives CDR1 SGHNT, CDR2 YENEEA. The CDR3 spans 17 residues. In DNA, the CDR3 is TGTGCCAGCAGCCAAGGGACAGGGGGCGGAGGGAACACTGAAGCTTTCTTT. It yields the protein CASSQGTGGGGNTEAFF.

The chain couples TRBV18 to TRBJ1-2; D gene uncertain. V was pared by 1 base and J by 1 base, with 22 bases between. The CDR3 runs 19 residues. Germline-derived CDR1 and CDR2 are KGHSH and LQKENI. The CDR3 sequence is CASSPLAPPQQAFNYGYTF. The CDR3, as DNA: TGTGCCAGCTCACCACTCGCGCCCCCCCAGCAGGCCTTTAACTATGGCTACACCTTC.

The chain uses TRBV9 and TRBJ2-1, with 13 bases lining up with TRBD2. V lost 2 bases and J lost 4; bases outside the gene matches: 6. CDR3 length: 17 amino acids. CDR1 is SGDLS and CDR2 is YYNGEE in the germline V gene. The CDR3 here is CASSVGTSGVNYNEQFF. The CDR3, as DNA: TGTGCCAGCAGCGTTGGGACTAGCGGGGTAAATTACAATGAGCAGTTCTTC.

The rearrangement uses TRBV27 and TRBJ2-3, with 9 bases fitting TRBD2. This CDR3 has 14 residues. CDR1 is MNHEY, CDR2 SMNVEV, per germline (reference sequence). The V and J ends lost 7 bases and 7 bases, in that order; junction bases with no gene match: 9. CDR3 DNA sequence: TGTGCCAGCACTCCCGGGACTAGCATCCATACGCAGTATTTT. Translation: CASTPGTSIHTQYF.

The CDR3 DNA is TGTGCCAGCAGCCGCGGGACAGCCTATGGCTACACCTTC. Protein product: CASSRGTAYGYTF. The chain carries TRBV9 and TRBJ1-2; 7 bases agree with TRBD1. The CDR3 covers 13 residues. Germline V gives CDR1 SGDLS, CDR2 YYNGEE. V lost 4 bases and J lost 4; bases outside the gene matches: 4.

V is TRBV10-3 and J is TRBJ2-5; D gene unclear. The CDR3 length is 17 residues. V was pared by 0 bases and J by 1 base, with 15 bases between. Per germline, CDR1 ENHRY and CDR2 SYGVKD. CDR3 DNA: TGTGCCATCAGTGAGTCGTCGTGGCGCGGCGGCCAAGAGACCCAGTACTTC. Translating it yields CAISESSWRGGQETQYF.